This T cell receptor (beta chain) was sequenced during a study of T cell changes during pregnancy in multiple sclerosis. The germline gives CDR1 LNHDA, CDR2 SQIVND (reference sequence). The junction had 6 bases not matched to a gene; V was cut back by 3 bases and J by 5 bases. This CDR3 is 14 amino acids long. Data came from immunoSEQ multiplex PCR; TCRdb stores just in-frame clones and leaves some out. The repertoire holds around 80,000 clones, with 80% to 95% as singletons. The chain links TRBV19 to TRBJ1-1; 7 bases are a match to TRBD1. The starting material was peripheral blood, obtained before pregnancy. The TCR comes from a female donor with multiple sclerosis, enrolled in a pregnancy study. The CDR3 region has the DNA TGTGCCAGTAGTATGACAGGGTGGGGGACTGAAGCTTTCTTT. Protein product: CASSMTGWGTEAFF. Based on the CDR3 plus reference TRBV19 and TRBJ1-1, the full variable domain is DGGITQSPKYLFRKEGQNVTLSCEQNLNHDAMYWYRQDPGQGLRLIYYSQIVNDFQKGDIAEGYSVSREKKESFPLTVTSAQKNPTAFYLCASSMTGWGTEAFFGQGTRLTVV.